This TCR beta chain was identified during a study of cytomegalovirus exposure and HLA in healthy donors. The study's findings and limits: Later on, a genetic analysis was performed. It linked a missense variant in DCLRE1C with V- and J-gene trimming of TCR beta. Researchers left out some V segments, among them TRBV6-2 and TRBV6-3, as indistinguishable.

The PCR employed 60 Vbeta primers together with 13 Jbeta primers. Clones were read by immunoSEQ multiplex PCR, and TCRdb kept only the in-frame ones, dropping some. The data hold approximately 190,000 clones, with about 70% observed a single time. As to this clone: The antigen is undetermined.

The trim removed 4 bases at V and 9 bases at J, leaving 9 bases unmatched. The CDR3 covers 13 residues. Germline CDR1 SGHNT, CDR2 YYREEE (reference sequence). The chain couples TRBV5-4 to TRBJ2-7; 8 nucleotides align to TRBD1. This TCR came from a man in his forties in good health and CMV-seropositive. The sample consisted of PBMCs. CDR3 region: CASSPDRGHAQYF. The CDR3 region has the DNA TGTGCCAGCAGCCCCGACAGGGGTCACGCGCAGTACTTC.